The present TCR beta chain was sequenced within a study of CXCR3-negative and CXCR3-positive naive CD8 T cells. As for the study in general: Each library held about 1.5 +/- 0.3 million TRB reads, some 130 million in total.

The study's findings and limits: In both naive subsets diversity was comparably high, whereas memory CD8+ cells showed much lower diversity. Against CXCR3-negative naive cells, CXCR3-positive naive cells showed more hydrophobic TRB CDR3s.

Remarks on this clonotype: Its matching antigen is unknown.

A CD45RO-CCR7+CD27+CD95- profile was what naive CD8+ T cells displayed. cDNA libraries for TRB were generated by 5' RACE incorporating UMI labels. TCRdb re-called the 5' RACE reads and gives one entry per CDR3 protein, without DNA. This sample lists about 130,000 distinct CDR3 sequences; its ten largest clones have roughly 0.59%. The CDR3 length is 15 residues. CDR1 is MNHEY and CDR2 is SVGEGT in the germline V gene. The sample taken for sequencing was naive CXCR3+ CD8+ T cells from blood. Sample subset: CD45RO-CCR7+CD27+CD95- naive CD8+ T cells expressing CXCR3 (TNR3+). The chain couples TRBV6-2 or TRBV6-3 to TRBJ2-5; with no DNA, the TCRdb D assignment of TRBD1 cannot be verified. This TCR derives from a human donor in good health. Some clones in this sample may be carry-over from other donors' samples. The CDR3 reads CASRAGQSWGETQYF.